This TCR beta chain was obtained from a study of T cell responses to AZD1222 COVID-19 vaccine. Whole-study results and caveats: Vaccine-associated CD4 TCRs ranged over spike, dominating at 160-218 and 743-854.

TCRdb's table, derived via immunoSEQ multiplex PCR, lists solely in-frame clones and lacks some. This table holds more than 110,000 clones, 70% to 90% found once. Concerning this clone: The target antigen is unknown.

This clonotype was sampled from an adult in good health. Sequencing used peripheral blood, obtained on day 0 of AZD1222 vaccination.

The CDR3 is CASRLEGAASGNTIYF. CDR3 coding DNA: TGTGCCAGCAGATTGGAGGGGGCAGCTTCAGGAAACACCATATATTTT. This rearrangement joins TRBV6-6 to TRBJ1-3; 7 bases map to TRBD1. V gave up 6 bases and J gave up 4 bases; unmatched junction bases: 12. The CDR3 loop spans 16 amino acids. Germline values: CDR1 MNHNY, CDR2 SVGAGI (reference sequence).